Following are 2 T cell receptor beta chains from one sample sequenced in a study of blood T cell repertoires in COVID-19. The protocol was immunoSEQ multiplex PCR, while the TCRdb copy is restricted to in-frame clones and leaves out a portion. The sample holds roughly 57,000 clones, approximately 90% seen once. Sequencing used peripheral blood. All receptors derive from a man older than 75 with acute or convalescent COVID-19.

The count of this clone is one. The V gene is TRBV7-2, the J gene TRBJ2-1, with TRBD2 identical over 12 bases. This CDR3 spans 15 amino acids. Germline lookup yields CDR1 SGHTA and CDR2 FQGNSA. J lost 9 bases, V lost 5 bases, and 8 bases had no gene match. The CDR3 bases are TGTGCCAGCAGCCCTAGCGGGGGGGGAGACGGTGAGCAGTTCTTC. It specifies CASSPSGGGDGEQFF. The full variable domain, in which reference TRBV7-2 and TRBJ2-1 provide the parts outside the CDR3, is GAGVSQSPSNKVTEKGKDVELRCDPISGHTALYWYRQSLGQGLEFLIYFQGNSAPDKSGLPSDRFSAERTGGSVSTLTIQRTQQEDSAVYLCASSPSGGGDGEQFFGPGTRLTVL.

The V gene is TRBV7-2, the J gene TRBJ2-7; TRBD1 might be the D (5 bases). The V and J ends lost 5 bases and 3 bases respectively, with 17 bases between them. The germline gives CDR1 SGHTA, CDR2 FQGNSA. The CDR3 extends over 15 amino acids. CDR3 sequence reads: CASSPSLTANYEQYF. Here the CDR3 DNA reads TGTGCCAGCAGCCCCAGTTTGACAGCTAACTACGAGCAGTACTTC.